This TCR beta chain is drawn from a study of blood T cell repertoires in COVID-19. Study-level background: T cells, B-cell-depleted T cells, or PBMCs provided the cDNA or gDNA that served as material.

Trimming shortened V by 5 bases and J by 1 base, and 9 bases separated the two germline ends. The CDR3 has 14 amino acids. Germline CDR1 reads MDHEN; CDR2 reads SYDVKM. Some clones are missing from TCRdb's copy, which holds only in-frame ones; the method was immunoSEQ multiplex PCR. The sample gives over 150,000 clones, around 84% of which show up once; roughly 1% is in the top ten. In this sample, this clone turned up once. The sample consisted of peripheral blood. The chain joins TRBV28 to TRBJ1-5; no reliable D call. The clonotype originates from a man aged 35 to 55 with acute or convalescent COVID-19. The CDR3 sequence: CASSPALSNQPQHF. CDR3 nucleotides: TGTGCCAGCAGTCCAGCGTTGAGCAATCAGCCCCAGCATTTT.